This is a list of T cell receptor beta chains from one sample in a study of Graves' ophthalmopathy and Graves' hyperthyroidism. Each CDR3 protein is one row after TCRdb ran MiXCR on the multiplex PCR reads. The sample has around 340,000 distinct CDR3 sequences; about 17% are singletons. Sequences were obtained from peripheral blood. The source of these receptors is an adult man with Graves' ophthalmopathy. Both conserved end residues are part of each CDR3. Fields, in order: V gene, clone size, J gene, D gene, CDR3 DNA, CDR3 protein. The D gene is left open where the match is weak. Clone size is given for some rows only: seen once, a few or many times, or a class if the clone is expanded.

V gene: TRBV29-1; clone size: .; J gene: TRBJ2-3; D gene: .; CDR3 DNA: TGCAGCGTTGAAGCTGGGGCGAGACATACGCAGTATTTT; CDR3 protein: CSVEAGARHTQYF
V gene: TRBV7-9; clone size: many; J gene: TRBJ2-5; D gene: .; CDR3 DNA: TGTGCCAGCAGCTTGAGTCAGATCCAAGAGACCCAGTACTTC; CDR3 protein: CASSLSQIQETQYF
V gene: TRBV6-1; clone size: many; J gene: TRBJ2-5; D gene: TRBD2; CDR3 DNA: TGTGCCAGCAAGCAGGCGGGAGGGGATGAGACCCAGTACTTC; CDR3 protein: CASKQAGGDETQYF
V gene: TRBV13; clone size: many; J gene: TRBJ2-7; D gene: TRBD2; CDR3 DNA: TGTGCCAGCAGCGGTCTAGCGGGAGTCATCGACGAGCAGTACTTC; CDR3 protein: CASSGLAGVIDEQYF
V gene: TRBV24-1; clone size: many; J gene: TRBJ2-2; D gene: TRBD1; CDR3 DNA: TGTGCCACCAGTCCCCGAGACAGGGGATCGAACACCGGGGAGCTGTTTTTT; CDR3 protein: CATSPRDRGSNTGELFF
V gene: TRBV19; clone size: many; J gene: TRBJ1-5; D gene: .; CDR3 DNA: TGTGCCAGTAACTCCCCACAGGGACTGTATAGCAATCAGCCCCAGCATTTT; CDR3 protein: CASNSPQGLYSNQPQHF
V gene: TRBV6-5; clone size: many; J gene: TRBJ1-5; D gene: .; CDR3 DNA: TGTGCCAGCAGTTCGGACGGAGGAGGGCCCCAGCATTTT; CDR3 protein: CASSSDGGGPQHF
V gene: TRBV4-1; clone size: many; J gene: TRBJ1-5; D gene: .; CDR3 DNA: TGCGCCAGCAGCCAAGAGAAGGGGAGCAATCAGCCCCAGCATTTT; CDR3 protein: CASSQEKGSNQPQHF
V gene: TRBV6-9; clone size: .; J gene: TRBJ1-6; D gene: .; CDR3 DNA: TGTGCCAGCAGTTACCGCGGGATACCCCTCCACTTT; CDR3 protein: CASSYRGIPLHF
V gene: TRBV12-3/TRBV12-4; clone size: many; J gene: TRBJ1-1; D gene: .; CDR3 DNA: TGTGCCAGCAGTTCACAGACTCCGGCTTTCTTT; CDR3 protein: CASSSQTPAFF
V gene: TRBV6-5; clone size: many; J gene: TRBJ2-7; D gene: .; CDR3 DNA: TGTGCCAGCAGGGCGGGCAGTACCTCCTACGAGCAGTACTTC; CDR3 protein: CASRAGSTSYEQYF
V gene: TRBV20-1; clone size: many; J gene: TRBJ2-7; D gene: TRBD1; CDR3 DNA: TGCAGCTCCCCGGGACAGGGCGGTTACGAGCAGTACTTC; CDR3 protein: CSSPGQGGYEQYF
V gene: TRBV6-2/TRBV6-3; clone size: many; J gene: TRBJ1-2; D gene: .; CDR3 DNA: TGTGCCAGCAGCCTCCGGACCTATGGCTACACCTTC; CDR3 protein: CASSLRTYGYTF
V gene: TRBV28; clone size: many; J gene: TRBJ1-2; D gene: TRBD1; CDR3 DNA: TGTGCCAGCAGTCCGACCGGGACAGGGCGTCATGGCTACACCTTC; CDR3 protein: CASSPTGTGRHGYTF
V gene: TRBV20-1; clone size: many; J gene: TRBJ2-5; D gene: .; CDR3 DNA: TGCAGTGCTGTCAGGGTCGTCGGAGAGACCCAGTACTTC; CDR3 protein: CSAVRVVGETQYF